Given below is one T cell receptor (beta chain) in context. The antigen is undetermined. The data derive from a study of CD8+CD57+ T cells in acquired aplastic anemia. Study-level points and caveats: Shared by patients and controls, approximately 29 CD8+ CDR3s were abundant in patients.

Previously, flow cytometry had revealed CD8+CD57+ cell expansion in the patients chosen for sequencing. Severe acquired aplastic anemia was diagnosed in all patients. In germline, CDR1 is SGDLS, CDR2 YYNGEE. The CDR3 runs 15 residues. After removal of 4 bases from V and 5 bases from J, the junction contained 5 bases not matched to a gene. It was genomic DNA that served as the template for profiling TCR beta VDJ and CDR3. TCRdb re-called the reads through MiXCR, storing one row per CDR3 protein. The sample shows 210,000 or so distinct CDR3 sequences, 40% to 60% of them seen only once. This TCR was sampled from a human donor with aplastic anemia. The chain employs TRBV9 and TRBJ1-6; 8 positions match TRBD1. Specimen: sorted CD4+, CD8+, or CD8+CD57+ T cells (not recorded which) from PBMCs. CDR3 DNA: TGTGCCAGCAGCCTAATGGACAGGGATAATTCACCCCTCCACTTT. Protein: CASSLMDRDNSPLHF.